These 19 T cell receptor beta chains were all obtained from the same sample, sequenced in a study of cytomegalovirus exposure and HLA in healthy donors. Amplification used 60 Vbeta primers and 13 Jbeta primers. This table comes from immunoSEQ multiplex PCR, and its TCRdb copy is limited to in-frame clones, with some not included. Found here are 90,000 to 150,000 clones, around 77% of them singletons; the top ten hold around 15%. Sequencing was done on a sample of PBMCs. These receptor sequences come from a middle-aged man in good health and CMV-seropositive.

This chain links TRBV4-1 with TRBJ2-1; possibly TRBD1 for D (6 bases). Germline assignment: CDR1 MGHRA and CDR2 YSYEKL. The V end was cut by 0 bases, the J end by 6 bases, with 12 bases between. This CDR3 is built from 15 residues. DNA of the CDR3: TGCGCCAGCAGCCAAGATCCTCCAGGGGCCAATGAGCAGTTCTTC. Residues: CASSQDPPGANEQFF.

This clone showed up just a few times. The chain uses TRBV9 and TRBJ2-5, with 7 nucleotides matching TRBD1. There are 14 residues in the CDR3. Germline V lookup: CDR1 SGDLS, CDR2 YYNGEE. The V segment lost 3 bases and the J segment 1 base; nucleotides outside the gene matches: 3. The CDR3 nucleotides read TGTGCCAGCAGCGCCCGACAGGGCCAAGAGACCCAGTACTTC. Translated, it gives CASSARQGQETQYF.

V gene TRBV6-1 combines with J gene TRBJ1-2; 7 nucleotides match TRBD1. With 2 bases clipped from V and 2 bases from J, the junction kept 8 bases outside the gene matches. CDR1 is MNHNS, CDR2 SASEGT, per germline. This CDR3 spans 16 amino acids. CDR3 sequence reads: CASSEWGVTGNYGYTF. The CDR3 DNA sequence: TGTGCCAGCAGTGAATGGGGGGTGACAGGGAACTATGGCTACACCTTC.

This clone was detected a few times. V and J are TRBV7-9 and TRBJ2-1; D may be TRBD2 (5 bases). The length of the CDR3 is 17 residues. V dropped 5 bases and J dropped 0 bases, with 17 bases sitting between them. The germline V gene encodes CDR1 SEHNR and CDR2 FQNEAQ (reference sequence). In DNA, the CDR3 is TGTGCCAGCAGCCCCCGACTATCACTGAGCTCCTACAATGAGCAGTTCTTC. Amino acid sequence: CASSPRLSLSSYNEQFF.

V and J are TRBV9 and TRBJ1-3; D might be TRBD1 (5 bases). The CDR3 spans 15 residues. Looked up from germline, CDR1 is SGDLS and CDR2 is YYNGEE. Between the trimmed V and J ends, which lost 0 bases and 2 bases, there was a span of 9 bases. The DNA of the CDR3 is TGTGCCAGCAGCGTAGGGGGGAGGACTGGAAACACCATATATTTT. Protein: CASSVGGRTGNTIYF.

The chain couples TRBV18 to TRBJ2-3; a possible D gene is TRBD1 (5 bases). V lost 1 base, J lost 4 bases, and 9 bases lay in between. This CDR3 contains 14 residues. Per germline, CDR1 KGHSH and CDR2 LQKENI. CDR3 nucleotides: TGTGCCAGCTCACCACTACAGGATCCAGATACGCAGTATTTT. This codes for CASSPLQDPDTQYF.

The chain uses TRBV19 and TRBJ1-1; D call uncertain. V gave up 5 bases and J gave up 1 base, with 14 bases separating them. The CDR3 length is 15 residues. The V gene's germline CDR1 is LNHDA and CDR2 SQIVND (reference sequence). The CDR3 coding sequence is TGTGCCAGTAGTCCCATATCAGGAGGGAACACTGAAGCTTTCTTT. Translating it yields CASSPISGGNTEAFF.

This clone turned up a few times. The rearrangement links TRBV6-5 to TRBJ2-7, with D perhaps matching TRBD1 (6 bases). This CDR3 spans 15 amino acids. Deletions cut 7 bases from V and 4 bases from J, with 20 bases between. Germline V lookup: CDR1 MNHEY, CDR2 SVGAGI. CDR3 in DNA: TGTGCCAGCACCCCGACCGACAGGATCTCTTACGAGCAGTACTTC. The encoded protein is CASTPTDRISYEQYF.

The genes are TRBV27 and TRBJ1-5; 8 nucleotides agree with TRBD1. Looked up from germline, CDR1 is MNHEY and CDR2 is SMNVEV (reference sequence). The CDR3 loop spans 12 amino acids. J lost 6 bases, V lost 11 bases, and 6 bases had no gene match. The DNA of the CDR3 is TGTGCCTCCAGTACAGGGGGTCAGCCCCAGCATTTT. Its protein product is CASSTGGQPQHF.

CDR3 coding DNA: TGTGCCAGCAGCTTAATGAGATTAGCGGTCAACGAGCAGTACTTC. Translated: CASSLMRLAVNEQYF. This rearrangement joins TRBV11-3 to TRBJ2-7; tentatively, D is TRBD2 (6 bases). With 2 bases removed from V and 5 bases from J, the gap between germline ends came to 16 bases. The CDR3 is 15 residues long. Germline V lookup: CDR1 SGHNT, CDR2 YENEEA.

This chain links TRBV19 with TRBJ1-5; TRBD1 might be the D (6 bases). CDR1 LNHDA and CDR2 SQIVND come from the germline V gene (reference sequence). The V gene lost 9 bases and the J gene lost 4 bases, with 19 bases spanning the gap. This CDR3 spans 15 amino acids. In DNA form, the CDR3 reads TGTGCCAGCCACGGACAGATATGGGGTAATCAGCCCCAGCATTTT. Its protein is CASHGQIWGNQPQHF.

The CDR3 nucleotides are TGCGCCAGCAGCCCCACCTCGGACTACCGATCAAACAATGAGCAGTTCTTC. Its protein is CASSPTSDYRSNNEQFF. The J gene is TRBJ2-1, the V gene TRBV4-1, with a possible D match to TRBD2 (6 bases). This CDR3 has 17 amino acids. Germline V CDR1 and CDR2: MGHRA, YSYEKL. Trimming left V 4 bases short and J 5 bases short, with 21 bases between.

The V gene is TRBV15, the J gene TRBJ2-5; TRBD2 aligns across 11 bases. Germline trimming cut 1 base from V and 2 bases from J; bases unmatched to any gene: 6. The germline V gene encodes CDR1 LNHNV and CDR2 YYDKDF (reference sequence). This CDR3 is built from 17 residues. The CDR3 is CATSRVGSGRAQETQYF. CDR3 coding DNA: TGTGCCACCAGCAGAGTGGGTAGCGGGAGGGCACAAGAGACCCAGTACTTC.

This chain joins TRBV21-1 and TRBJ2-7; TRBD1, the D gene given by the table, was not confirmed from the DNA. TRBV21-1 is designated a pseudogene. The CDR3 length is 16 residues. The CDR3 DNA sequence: TGTGCCAGCAGCAAAGAGGTAGAAGGACAGTCCTACGAGCAGTACTTC. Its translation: CASSKEVEGQSYEQYF.

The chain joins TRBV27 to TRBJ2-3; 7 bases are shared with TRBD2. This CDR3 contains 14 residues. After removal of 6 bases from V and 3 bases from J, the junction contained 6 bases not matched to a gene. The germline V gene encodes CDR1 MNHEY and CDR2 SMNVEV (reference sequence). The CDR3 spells CASSARTRTDTQYF. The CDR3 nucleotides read TGTGCCAGCAGCGCCAGGACTAGAACAGATACGCAGTATTTT.

Here the CDR3 DNA reads TGTGCCAGTAGTATAGAGGGGGGGAACGAGCAGTACTTC. Protein: CASSIEGGNEQYF. This chain links TRBV19 with TRBJ2-7, with 7 bases aligning to TRBD2. The CDR3 is 13 amino acids. The V gene end was trimmed by 0 bases and the J gene end by 5 bases; junction bases not matched to a gene: 1. The germline gives CDR1 LNHDA, CDR2 SQIVND (reference sequence). Full variable domain (remainder filled in from reference TRBV19 and TRBJ2-7): DGGITQSPKYLFRKEGQNVTLSCEQNLNHDAMYWYRQDPGQGLRLIYYSQIVNDFQKGDIAEGYSVSREKKESFPLTVTSAQKNPTAFYLCASSIEGGNEQYFGPGTRLTVT.

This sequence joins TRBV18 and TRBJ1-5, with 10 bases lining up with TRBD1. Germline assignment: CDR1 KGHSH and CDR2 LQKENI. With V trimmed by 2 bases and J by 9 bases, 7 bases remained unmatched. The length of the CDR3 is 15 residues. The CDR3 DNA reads TGTGCCAGCTCACCATATGGGACAGGGGACATGCCCCAGCATTTT. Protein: CASSPYGTGDMPQHF.

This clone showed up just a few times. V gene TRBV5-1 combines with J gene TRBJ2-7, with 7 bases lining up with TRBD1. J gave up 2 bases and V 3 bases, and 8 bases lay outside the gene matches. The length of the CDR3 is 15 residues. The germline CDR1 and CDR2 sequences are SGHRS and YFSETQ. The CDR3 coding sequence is TGCGCCAGCAGCTGGAGACAGGGCTCTGCCTACGAGCAGTACTTC. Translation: CASSWRQGSAYEQYF.

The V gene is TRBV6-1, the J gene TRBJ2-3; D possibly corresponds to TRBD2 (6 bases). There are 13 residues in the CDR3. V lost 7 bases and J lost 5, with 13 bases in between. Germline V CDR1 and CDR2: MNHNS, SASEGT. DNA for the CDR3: TGTGCCAGCACCAGCGGCGGGAAAGATACGCAGTATTTT. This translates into CASTSGGKDTQYF.